Here is one T cell receptor (beta chain) with its context. Its antigen is as yet unknown. Trimming left V 2 bases short and J 3 bases short, with 13 bases between. Per the germline V gene, CDR1 is KGHSH and CDR2 is LQKENI. The CDR3 is made up of 15 amino acids. The sample is drawn from a study of T cell responses to AZD1222 COVID-19 vaccine. Regarding the study as a whole: Samples come after the peak T cell response, not at day 14.

Sequencing used immunoSEQ multiplex PCR; TCRdb keeps in-frame clones, though not all of them. Of around 140,000 clones in the sample, more than 85% were seen once. The chain joins TRBV18 to TRBJ1-1, with D possibly being TRBD1 (5 bases). The sequence was obtained from an adult in good health. This specimen consisted of peripheral blood, obtained on day 0 of AZD1222 vaccination. In nucleotides, the CDR3 is TGTGCCAGCTCACCATGGGGTTTGGGGGACACTGAAGCTTTCTTT. It is translated as CASSPWGLGDTEAFF. Variable domain in full (rest from reference TRBV18 and TRBJ1-1): NAGVMQNPRHLVRRRGQEARLRCSPMKGHSHVYWYRQLPEEGLKFMVYLQKENIIDESGMPKERFSAEFPKEGPSILRIQQVVRGDSAAYFCASSPWGLGDTEAFFGQGTRLTVV.